This T cell receptor beta chain was recorded in a study of blood T cell repertoires in COVID-19. As for the study in general: T cells, B-cell-depleted T cells, or PBMCs supplied cDNA or gDNA.

The Seattle patients joined while their infection was active and were tracked longitudinally afterward. Authors' processing steps: Reference gene primer amplification gave estimated nucleated cell counts. The assay was immunoSEQ multiplex PCR, and TCRdb's table has in-frame clones only and misses some. V, J and clone size derive from that table, while D and trimming were established from the DNA sequence. The data show a few hundred thousand clones, with 84% seen just once and roughly 14% held by the top ten. Germline loops: CDR1 MNHEY, CDR2 SVGAGI. The CDR3 totals 14 residues. Trimming left V 4 bases short and J 7 bases short, with 14 bases between.

The sequence was obtained from a person aged 70 to 85 with COVID-19, enrolled during active disease. J is TRBJ1-5 and V is TRBV6-5, with TRBD1 as a possible D gene (5 bases). Sequencing input: peripheral blood. The CDR3 DNA reads TGTGCCAGCAGTTTGAAGAGGGGAGGCCAGCCCCAGCATTTT. This gives the protein CASSLKRGGQPQHF.